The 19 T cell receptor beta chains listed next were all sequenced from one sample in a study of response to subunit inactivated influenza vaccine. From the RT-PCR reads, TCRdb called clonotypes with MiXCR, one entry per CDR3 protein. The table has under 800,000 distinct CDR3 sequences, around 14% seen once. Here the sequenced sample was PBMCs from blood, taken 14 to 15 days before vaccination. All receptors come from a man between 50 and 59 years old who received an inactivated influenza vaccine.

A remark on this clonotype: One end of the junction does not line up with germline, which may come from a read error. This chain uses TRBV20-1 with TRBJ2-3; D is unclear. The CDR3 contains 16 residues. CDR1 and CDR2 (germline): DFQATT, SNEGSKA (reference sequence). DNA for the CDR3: TGCAGTTCTAGAGACCCCCGGATAGCTTTCACAGATACGCAGTATTTT. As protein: CSSRDPRIAFTDTQYF.

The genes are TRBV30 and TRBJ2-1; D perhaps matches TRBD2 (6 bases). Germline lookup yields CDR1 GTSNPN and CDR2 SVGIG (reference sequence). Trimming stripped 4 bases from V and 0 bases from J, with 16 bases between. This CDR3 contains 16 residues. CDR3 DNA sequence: TGTGCCTGGACTAGCGCCTACGGAAGCTCCTACAATGAGCAGTTCTTC. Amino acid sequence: CAWTSAYGSSYNEQFF.

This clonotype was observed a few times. The chain's CDR3 is CSARSYEQYF. The CDR3, as DNA: TGCAGTGCTAGATCCTACGAGCAGTACTTC. The rearrangement uses TRBV20-1 and TRBJ2-7, with no clear D. The CDR3 sequence is 10 residues long. Per the germline V gene, CDR1 is DFQATT and CDR2 is SNEGSKA (reference sequence). The V and J ends lost 2 bases and 1 base respectively, with 0 bases between them.

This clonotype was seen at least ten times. The CDR3 spells CASSGTVEQFF. The CDR3 DNA sequence: TGTGCCAGCAGCGGGACTGTTGAGCAGTTCTTC. This chain connects TRBV25-1 to TRBJ2-1, with D possibly TRBD2 on 6 matching bases. The V gene's germline CDR1 is MGHDK and CDR2 SYGVNS. V lost 6 bases and J lost 9, with 9 bases in between. CDR3 size: 11 residues.

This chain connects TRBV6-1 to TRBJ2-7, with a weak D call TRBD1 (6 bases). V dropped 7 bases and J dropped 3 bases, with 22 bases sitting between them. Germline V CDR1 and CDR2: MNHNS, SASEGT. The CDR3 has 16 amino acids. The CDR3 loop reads CASNQGGHSGVYEQYF. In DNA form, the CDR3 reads TGTGCCAGCAACCAAGGGGGACACAGCGGAGTCTACGAGCAGTACTTC.

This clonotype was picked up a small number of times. This chain's CDR3 is CASSLTNVGYTF. The DNA for the CDR3 is TGTGCCAGCAGTCTCACAAACGTGGGCTACACCTTC. The V call is TRBV12-3 or TRBV12-4, the J call TRBJ1-2; unclear D gene. V dropped 5 bases and J dropped 8 bases, with 12 bases sitting between them. The CDR3 runs 12 residues.

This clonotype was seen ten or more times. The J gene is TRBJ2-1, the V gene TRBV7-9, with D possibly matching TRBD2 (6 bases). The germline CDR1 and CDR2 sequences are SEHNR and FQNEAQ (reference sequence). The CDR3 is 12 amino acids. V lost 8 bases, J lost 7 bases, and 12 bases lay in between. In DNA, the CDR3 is TGTGCCAGCGGGTTAGCGGTGAATGAGCAGTTCTTC. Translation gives CASGLAVNEQFF.

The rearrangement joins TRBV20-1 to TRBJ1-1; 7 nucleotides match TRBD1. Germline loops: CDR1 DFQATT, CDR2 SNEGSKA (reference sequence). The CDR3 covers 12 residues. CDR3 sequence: CRGATGRTEAFF. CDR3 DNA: TGCAGGGGGGCGACAGGGCGTACTGAAGCTTTCTTT.

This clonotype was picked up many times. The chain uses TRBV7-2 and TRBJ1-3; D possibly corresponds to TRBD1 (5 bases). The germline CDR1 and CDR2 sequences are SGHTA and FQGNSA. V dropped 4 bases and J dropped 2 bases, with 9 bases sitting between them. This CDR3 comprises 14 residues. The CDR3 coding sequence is TGTGCCAGCAGCTACGGGACTCCTGGAAACACCATATATTTT. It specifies CASSYGTPGNTIYF.

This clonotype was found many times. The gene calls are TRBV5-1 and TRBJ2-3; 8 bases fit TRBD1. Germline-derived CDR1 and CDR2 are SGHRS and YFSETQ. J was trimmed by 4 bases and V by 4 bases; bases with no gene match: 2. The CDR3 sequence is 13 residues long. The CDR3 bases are TGCGCCAGCAGCGGACAGGGCCCAGATACGCAGTATTTT. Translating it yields CASSGQGPDTQYF.

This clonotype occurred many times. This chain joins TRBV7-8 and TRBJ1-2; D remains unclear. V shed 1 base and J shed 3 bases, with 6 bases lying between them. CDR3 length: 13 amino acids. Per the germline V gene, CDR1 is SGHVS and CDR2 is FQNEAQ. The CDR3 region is CASSLGPDYGYTF. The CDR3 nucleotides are TGTGCCAGCAGCTTAGGGCCTGACTATGGCTACACCTTC.

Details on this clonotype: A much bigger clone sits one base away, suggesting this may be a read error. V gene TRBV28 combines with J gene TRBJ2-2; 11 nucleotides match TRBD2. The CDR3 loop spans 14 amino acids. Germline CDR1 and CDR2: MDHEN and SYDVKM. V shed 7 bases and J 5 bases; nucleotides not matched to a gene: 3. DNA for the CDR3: TGTGCCAGCAAAAGGACTAGCGGGACCGGGGAGCTGTTTTTT. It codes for CASKRTSGTGELFF.

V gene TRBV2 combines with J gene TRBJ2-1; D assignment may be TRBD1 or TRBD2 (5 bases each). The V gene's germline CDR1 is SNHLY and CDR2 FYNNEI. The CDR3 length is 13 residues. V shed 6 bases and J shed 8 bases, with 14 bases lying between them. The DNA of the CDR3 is TGTGCCAGCAGACGAGGGGTAGTGGATGAGCAGTTCTTC. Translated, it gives CASRRGVVDEQFF.

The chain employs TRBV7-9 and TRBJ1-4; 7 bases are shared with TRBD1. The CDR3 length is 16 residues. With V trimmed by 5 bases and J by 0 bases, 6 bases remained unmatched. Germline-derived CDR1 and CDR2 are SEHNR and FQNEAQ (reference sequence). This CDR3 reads CASSNRDRATNEKLFF. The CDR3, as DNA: TGTGCCAGCAGCAACCGGGACAGAGCAACTAATGAAAAACTGTTTTTT.

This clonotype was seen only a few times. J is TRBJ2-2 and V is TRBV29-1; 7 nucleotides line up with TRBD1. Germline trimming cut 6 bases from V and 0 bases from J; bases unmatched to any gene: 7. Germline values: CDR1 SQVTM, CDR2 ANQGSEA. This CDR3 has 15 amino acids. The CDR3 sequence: CSVRQGGANTGELFF. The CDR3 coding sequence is TGCAGCGTAAGACAGGGCGGCGCGAACACCGGGGAGCTGTTTTTT.

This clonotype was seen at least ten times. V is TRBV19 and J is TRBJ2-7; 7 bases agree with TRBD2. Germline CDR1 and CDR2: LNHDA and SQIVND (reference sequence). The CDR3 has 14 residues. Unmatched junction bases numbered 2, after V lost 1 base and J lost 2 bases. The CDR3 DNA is TGTGCCAGTAGTATAGGAGCGGGACCCTACGAGCAGTACTTC. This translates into CASSIGAGPYEQYF.

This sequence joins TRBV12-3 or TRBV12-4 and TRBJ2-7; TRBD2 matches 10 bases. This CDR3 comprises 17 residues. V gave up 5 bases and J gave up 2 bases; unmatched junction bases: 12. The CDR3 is CASSGIWTSGTPYEQYF. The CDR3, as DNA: TGTGCCAGCAGTGGAATCTGGACTAGCGGTACTCCCTACGAGCAGTACTTC.

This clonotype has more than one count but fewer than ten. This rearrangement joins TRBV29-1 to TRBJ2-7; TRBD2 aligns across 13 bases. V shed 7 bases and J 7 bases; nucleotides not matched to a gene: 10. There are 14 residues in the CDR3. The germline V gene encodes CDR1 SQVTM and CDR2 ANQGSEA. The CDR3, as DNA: TGCAGCGCCCTGGGACTAGCGGGAACCGGTGAGCAGTACTTC. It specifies CSALGLAGTGEQYF.

In nucleotides, the CDR3 is TGTGCCAGCAGCCACTCCCGAGGGGAGACCCAGTACTTC. Translating it yields CASSHSRGETQYF. V usage is TRBV7-9 and J usage is TRBJ2-5, with TRBD2 as a possible D gene (5 bases). The CDR3 runs 13 residues. Germline-derived CDR1 and CDR2 are SEHNR and FQNEAQ (reference sequence). Trimming left V 5 bases short and J 5 bases short, with 12 bases between.